This T cell receptor (beta chain) was retrieved from a study of cytomegalovirus exposure and HLA in healthy donors. Overall study findings and caveats: Listed as cytomegalovirus-associated were 164 TCR beta chains. When analyzed later, a missense DCLRE1C variant was found to be linked to TCR beta V- and J-gene trimming. Specificity of a few CMV-associated chains for CMV antigens was verified in vitro.

Germline trimming cut 6 bases from V and 0 bases from J; bases unmatched to any gene: 5. The CDR3 is 15 residues long. CDR1 LNHDA and CDR2 SQIVND come from the germline V gene (reference sequence). Researchers ran the PCR with 60 Vbeta and 13 Jbeta primers. Profiled with immunoSEQ multiplex PCR; TCRdb holds only in-frame clones, not every one. The sample yields 90,000 to 130,000 clones, 55% to 70% seen once. A note on this clone: What it recognizes is unknown.

This sequence was found in a woman aged 25 to 39 in good health and CMV-seronegative. The sample was PBMCs. V and J are TRBV19 and TRBJ2-7, with 10 positions matching TRBD1. CDR3 in DNA: TGTGCCAGTAGCCCCGGACAGGGGGTCTCCTACGAGCAGTACTTC. Translation: CASSPGQGVSYEQYF. Filled out from reference TRBV19 and TRBJ2-7, the complete variable domain reads DGGITQSPKYLFRKEGQNVTLSCEQNLNHDAMYWYRQDPGQGLRLIYYSQIVNDFQKGDIAEGYSVSREKKESFPLTVTSAQKNPTAFYLCASSPGQGVSYEQYFGPGTRLTVT.